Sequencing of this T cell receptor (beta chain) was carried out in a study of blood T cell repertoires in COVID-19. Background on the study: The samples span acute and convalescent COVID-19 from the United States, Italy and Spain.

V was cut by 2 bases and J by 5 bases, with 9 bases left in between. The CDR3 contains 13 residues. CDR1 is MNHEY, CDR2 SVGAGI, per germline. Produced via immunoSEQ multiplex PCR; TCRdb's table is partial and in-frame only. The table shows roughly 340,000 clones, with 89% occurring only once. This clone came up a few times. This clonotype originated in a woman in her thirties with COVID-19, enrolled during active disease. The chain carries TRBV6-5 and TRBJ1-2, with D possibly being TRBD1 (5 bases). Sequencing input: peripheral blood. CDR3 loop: CASSYGADYGYTF. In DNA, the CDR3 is TGTGCCAGCAGTTACGGGGCAGATTATGGCTACACCTTC.